A selection of T cell receptor beta chains follows, all from one sample in a study of chemoradiotherapy in HPV16-positive cancers. Measured with immunoSEQ multiplex PCR; TCRdb has only the in-frame clones, and not every one. The table has around 29,000 clones, around 93% seen once; the top ten hold roughly a fifth. The specimen was blood, collected from a patient who underwent chemoradiotherapy. These receptors were obtained from a human donor with HPV-associated anogenital cancer. CDR3s include the opening cysteine and the closing phenylalanine or tryptophan. D genes are given only for firm matches. Size tells how often a clone was seen (once, few, many) or the class of an expanded clone, and some rows leave it out.

TRBV11-2	TRBD2	TRBJ2-1	NA	17	CASSLGTSGRGYNEQFF	TGTGCCAGCAGCTTAGGGACTAGCGGGAGGGGCTACAATGAGCAGTTCTTC
TRBV6-1	NA	TRBJ2-1	NA	11	CASSRNNEQFF	TGTGCCAGCAGTCGAAACAATGAGCAGTTCTTC
TRBV4-2	TRBD2	TRBJ2-5	NA	18	CASSPRPGLAGKQETQYF	TGTGCCAGCAGCCCAAGACCTGGACTAGCGGGGAAGCAAGAGACCCAGTACTTC
TRBV4-2	TRBD2	TRBJ2-7	once	18	CASSQHWGPGLGTYEQYF	TGTGCCAGCAGCCAACATTGGGGACCGGGACTAGGAACCTACGAGCAGTACTTC
TRBV6-1	NA	TRBJ1-2	once	15	CASSELGEVGGGYTF	TGTGCCAGCAGTGAATTGGGAGAGGTTGGGGGTGGCTACACCTTC
TRBV29-1	NA	TRBJ1-1	NA	12	CSVEEVNTEAFF	TGCAGCGTTGAAGAGGTGAACACTGAAGCTTTCTTT
TRBV27	NA	TRBJ2-4	NA	13	CASSSPRQNIQYF	TGTGCCAGCAGTTCACCCAGGCAAAACATTCAGTACTTC
TRBV5-1	TRBD2	TRBJ2-3	NA	17	CASSLSPSGGASDTQYF	TGCGCCAGCAGCTTGTCTCCTAGCGGGGGGGCGTCAGATACGCAGTATTTT
TRBV6-5	NA	TRBJ2-7	NA	11	CASSYRMWEAF	TGTGCCAGCAGTTACCGTATGTGGGAGGCGTTC
TRBV6-5	NA	TRBJ1-2	few	13	CASSSGERAGYTF	TGTGCCAGCAGTTCCGGGGAACGGGCCGGCTACACCTTC
TRBV2	NA	TRBJ2-3	NA	16	CASSVERRVGTDTQYF	TGTGCCAGCAGTGTGGAACGGAGGGTTGGCACAGATACGCAGTATTTT
TRBV30	NA	TRBJ2-2	NA	11	CAWRGRGELFF	TGTGCCTGGAGAGGGCGAGGGGAGCTGTTTTTT